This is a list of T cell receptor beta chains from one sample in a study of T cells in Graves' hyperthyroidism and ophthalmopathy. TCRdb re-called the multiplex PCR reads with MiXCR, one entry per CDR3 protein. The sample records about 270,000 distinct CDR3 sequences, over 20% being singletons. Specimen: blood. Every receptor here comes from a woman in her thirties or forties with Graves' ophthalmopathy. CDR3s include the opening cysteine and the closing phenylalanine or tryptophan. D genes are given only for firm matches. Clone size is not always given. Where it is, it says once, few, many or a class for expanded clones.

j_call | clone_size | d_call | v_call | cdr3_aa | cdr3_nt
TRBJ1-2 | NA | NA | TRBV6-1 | CASSQGTINGYTF | TGTGCCAGCAGCCAGGGCACTATTAATGGCTACACCTTC
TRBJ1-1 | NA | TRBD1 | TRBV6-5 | CVSSYGRTGNTEAFF | TGTGTCAGCAGTTACGGGAGGACAGGGAACACTGAAGCTTTCTTT
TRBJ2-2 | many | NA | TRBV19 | CASLRGSYTGELFF | TGTGCCAGCCTACGGGGGTCGTACACCGGGGAGCTGTTTTTT
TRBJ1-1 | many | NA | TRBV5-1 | CASSPPRAGDGMNTEAFF | TGCGCCAGCAGCCCACCCAGAGCAGGGGACGGCATGAACACTGAAGCTTTCTTT
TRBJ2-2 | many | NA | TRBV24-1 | CATEYQNTGELFF | TGTGCCACCGAGTACCAGAACACCGGGGAGCTGTTTTTT
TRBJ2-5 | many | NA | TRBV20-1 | CSANPQETQYF | TGCAGTGCGAACCCCCAAGAGACCCAGTACTTC
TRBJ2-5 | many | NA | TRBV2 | CANFRVGETQYF | TGTGCCAATTTCCGGGTGGGAGAGACCCAGTACTTC
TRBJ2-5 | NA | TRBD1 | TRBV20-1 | CSAREQGVETQYF | TGCAGTGCTAGAGAACAGGGGGTGGAGACCCAGTACTTC
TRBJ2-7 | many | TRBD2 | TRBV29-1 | CSVEASGSSYEQYF | TGCAGCGTTGAGGCTAGCGGAAGCTCCTACGAGCAGTACTTC
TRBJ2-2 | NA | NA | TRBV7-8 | CASSLGRVGSTGELFF | TGTGCCAGCAGCTTAGGTCGGGTCGGGAGCACCGGGGAGCTGTTTTTT
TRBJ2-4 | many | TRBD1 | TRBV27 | CASSPGGAAKNIQYF | TGTGCCAGCAGCCCAGGGGGCGCTGCCAAAAACATTCAGTACTTC
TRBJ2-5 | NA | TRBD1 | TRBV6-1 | CASQTGTGRETQYF | TGTGCCAGTCAAACCGGGACAGGGAGGGAGACCCAGTACTTC
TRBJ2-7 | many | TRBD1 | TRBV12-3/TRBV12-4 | CASSPGTVAYEQYF | TGTGCCAGCAGTCCAGGGACAGTAGCCTACGAGCAGTACTTC
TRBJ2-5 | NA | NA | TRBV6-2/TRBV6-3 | CASRSAGGQKETQYF | TGTGCCAGCAGATCGGCAGGAGGACAAAAAGAGACCCAGTACTTC
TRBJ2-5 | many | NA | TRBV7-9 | CASSETQETQYF | TGTGCCAGCAGCGAGACTCAAGAGACCCAGTACTTC
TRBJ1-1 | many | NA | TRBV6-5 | CASRKQWNTEAFF | TGTGCCAGCAGAAAACAGTGGAACACTGAAGCTTTCTTT
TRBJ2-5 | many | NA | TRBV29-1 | CSVELLRSQETQYF | TGCAGCGTTGAATTACTAAGGTCTCAAGAGACCCAGTACTTC
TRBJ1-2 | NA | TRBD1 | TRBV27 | CASSSRDRGRGTYGYTF | TGTGCCAGCAGCTCCCGGGACAGGGGGCGCGGTACCTATGGCTACACCTTC
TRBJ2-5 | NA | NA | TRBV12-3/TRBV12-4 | CASTPNQETQYF | TGTGCCAGCACCCCGAACCAAGAGACCCAGTACTTC
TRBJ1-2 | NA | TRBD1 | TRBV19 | CGQGDGYTF | TGCGGACAGGGCGATGGCTACACCTTC
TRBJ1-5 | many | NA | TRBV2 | CASSGRGYQPQHF | TGTGCCAGCAGTGGGCGGGGCTATCAGCCCCAGCATTTT
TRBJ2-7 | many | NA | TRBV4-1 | CASSQDTAGFSYEQYF | TGCGCCAGCAGCCAAGACACGGCAGGGTTCTCATACGAGCAGTACTTC
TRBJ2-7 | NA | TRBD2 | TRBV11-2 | CASSLELASGSEKDYEQYF | TGTGCCAGCAGCTTAGAGTTAGCTAGCGGGAGTGAGAAGGACTACGAGCAGTACTTC
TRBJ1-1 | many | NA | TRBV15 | CATSRDQWTEAFF | TGTGCCACCAGCAGAGATCAATGGACTGAAGCTTTCTTT
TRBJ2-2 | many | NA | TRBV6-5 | CASSYSGGTGELFF | TGTGCCAGCAGTTACTCGGGGGGTACCGGGGAGCTGTTTTTT
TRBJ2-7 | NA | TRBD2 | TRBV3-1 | CANSQGSGSGRGGKQYF | TGTGCCAACAGCCAAGGGTCCGGTAGCGGGAGGGGGGGGAAGCAGTACTTC
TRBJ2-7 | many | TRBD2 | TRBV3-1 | CATGGRSTYEQYF | TGTGCCACTGGCGGGAGGTCCACCTACGAGCAGTACTTC
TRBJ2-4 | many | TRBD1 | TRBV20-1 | CSARATGTGSKNIQYF | TGCAGTGCTAGAGCCACCGGGACAGGCTCCAAAAACATTCAGTACTTC
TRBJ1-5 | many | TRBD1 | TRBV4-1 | CASSQVGQELDQPQHF | TGCGCCAGCAGCCAAGTCGGACAGGAACTAGATCAGCCCCAGCATTTT
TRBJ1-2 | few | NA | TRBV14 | CASSHVQVANYGYTF | TGTGCCAGCAGCCATGTACAGGTGGCTAACTATGGCTACACCTTC
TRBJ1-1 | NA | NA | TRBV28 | CASSPREENTEAFF | TGTGCCAGCAGTCCCAGGGAGGAAAACACTGAAGCTTTCTTT
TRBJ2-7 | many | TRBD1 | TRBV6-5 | CASWTGGEAGTYEQYF | TGTGCCAGCTGGACAGGGGGCGAAGCGGGGACCTACGAGCAGTACTTC
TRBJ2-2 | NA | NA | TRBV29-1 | CSVVQGTTGELFF | TGCAGCGTTGTGCAGGGGACCACCGGGGAGCTGTTTTTT
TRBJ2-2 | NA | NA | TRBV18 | CASSRQFTGELFF | TGTGCCAGCTCACGACAGTTCACCGGGGAGCTGTTTTTT
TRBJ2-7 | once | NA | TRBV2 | CASSMTHYEQYF | TGTGCCAGCAGTATGACCCACTACGAGCAGTACTTC
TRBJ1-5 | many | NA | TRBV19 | CASSIVSGSNQPQHF | TGTGCCAGCAGTATAGTGTCGGGTTCTAATCAGCCCCAGCATTTT
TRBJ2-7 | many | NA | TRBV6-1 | CASSAGSGEQYF | TGTGCCAGCAGTGCAGGGTCGGGTGAGCAGTACTTC
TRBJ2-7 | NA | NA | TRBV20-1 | CSAKNWIQGYEQYF | TGCAGTGCTAAAAATTGGATACAGGGTTACGAGCAGTACTTC
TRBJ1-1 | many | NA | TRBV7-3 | CASSLSAITTEAFF | TGTGCCAGCAGCTTATCGGCGATAACCACTGAAGCTTTCTTT
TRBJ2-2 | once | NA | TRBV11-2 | CASSLGGTSNTGELFF | TGTGCCAGCAGCTTGGGCGGGACGTCGAACACCGGGGAGCTGTTTTTT
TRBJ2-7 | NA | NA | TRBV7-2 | CASSSGAGGAYEQYF | TGTGCCAGCAGCTCGGGGGCGGGCGGGGCCTACGAGCAGTACTTC
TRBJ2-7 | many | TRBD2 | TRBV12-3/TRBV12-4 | CASTLTSGYSYEQYF | TGTGCCAGCACCCTTACTAGCGGGTACTCCTACGAGCAGTACTTC
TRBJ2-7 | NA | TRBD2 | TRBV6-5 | CAGSYGVIAGDQQYF | TGTGCCGGCAGTTACGGTGTGATAGCGGGAGACCAGCAGTACTTC
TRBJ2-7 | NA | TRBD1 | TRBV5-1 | CASSLDGTGNSYEQYF | TGCGCCAGCAGCTTGGATGGGACAGGGAACTCCTACGAGCAGTACTTC
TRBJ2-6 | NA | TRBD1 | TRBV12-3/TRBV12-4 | CASSTRQGPASGANVLTF | TGTGCCAGCAGCACCAGACAGGGGCCCGCCTCTGGGGCCAACGTCCTGACTTTC
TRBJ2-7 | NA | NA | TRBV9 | CASSPLSGSTYYEQYF | TGTGCCAGCAGCCCCCTTTCGGGATCCACCTACTACGAGCAGTACTTC
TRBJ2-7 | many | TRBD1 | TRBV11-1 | CASSRSTGIGASSYEQYF | TGTGCCAGCAGCCGCTCGACAGGGATTGGTGCCAGCTCCTACGAGCAGTACTTC
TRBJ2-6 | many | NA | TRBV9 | CASSVGSGANVLTF | TGTGCCAGCAGCGTAGGGTCTGGGGCCAACGTCCTGACTTTC
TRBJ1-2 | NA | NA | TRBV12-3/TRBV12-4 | CASSAQGRGYTF | TGTGCCAGCAGTGCACAGGGCCGTGGCTACACCTTC
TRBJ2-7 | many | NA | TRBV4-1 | CASSPQPAFRDEQYF | TGCGCCAGCAGCCCTCAACCGGCCTTCAGGGACGAGCAGTACTTC
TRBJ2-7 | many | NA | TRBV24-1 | CATSDLYKTGSSYEQYF | TGTGCCACCAGTGATTTGTATAAGACAGGTTCCTCCTACGAGCAGTACTTC
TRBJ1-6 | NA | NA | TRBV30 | CAWRQGRDSPLHF | TGTGCCTGGAGACAGGGCCGGGATTCACCCCTCCACTTT
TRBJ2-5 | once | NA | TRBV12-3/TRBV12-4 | CASTLAVGETQYF | TGTGCCAGCACCCTAGCTGTCGGAGAGACCCAGTACTTC
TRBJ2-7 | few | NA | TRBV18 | CASSPTAYEQYF | TGTGCCAGCTCACCAACAGCATACGAGCAGTACTTC
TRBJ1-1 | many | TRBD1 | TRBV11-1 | CASSPQGGLMNTEAFF | TGTGCCAGCAGCCCCCAGGGGGGACTAATGAACACTGAAGCTTTCTTT
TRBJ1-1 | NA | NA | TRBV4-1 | CASSQGYAEAFF | TGCGCCAGCAGCCAAGGCTATGCTGAAGCTTTCTTT
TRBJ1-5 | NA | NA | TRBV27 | CASRTGRSNQPQHF | TGTGCCAGCCGCACAGGCAGGAGCAATCAGCCCCAGCATTTT
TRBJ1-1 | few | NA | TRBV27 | CASSHTWDTEAFF | TGTGCCAGCAGCCATACTTGGGACACTGAAGCTTTCTTT
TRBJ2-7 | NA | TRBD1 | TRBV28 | CASSTTGGDYEQYF | TGTGCCAGCAGTACGACAGGGGGAGACTACGAGCAGTACTTC